The 14 T cell receptor beta chains reported below all come from one sample, sequenced in a study of identifying expanded T cells in peripheral blood. TCRdb keeps only in-frame clones here, not all; method: immunoSEQ multiplex PCR. The sample carries approximately 58,000 clones, over 75% recorded once. The specimen was blood. The origin of the receptors is a person aged 18 to 70 in good health.

This clone was detected a few times. This sequence joins TRBV9 and TRBJ2-3; 7 bases fit TRBD1. Trimming at V came to 2 bases and at J to 2 bases, leaving 8 bases not matched to a gene. This CDR3 comprises 16 residues. The germline CDR1 and CDR2 sequences are SGDLS and YYNGEE. For the CDR3, the DNA is TGTGCCAGCAGCGTCACCGGGACAGCTGTCACAGATACGCAGTATTTT. Its translation: CASSVTGTAVTDTQYF.

The CDR3 bases are TGTGCCACCAGTTCCGGGACAGGGGGAAACTATGGCTACACCTTC. It yields the protein CATSSGTGGNYGYTF. The chain couples TRBV15 to TRBJ1-2, with 11 nucleotides matching TRBD1. Germline V gene lookup returns CDR1 LNHNV and CDR2 YYDKDF (reference sequence). Unmatched junction bases numbered 5, after V lost 6 bases and J lost 2 bases. The CDR3 totals 15 residues.

The chain employs TRBV7-9 and TRBJ2-2; D call uncertain. V was pared by 8 bases and J by 0 bases, with 10 bases between. The germline gives CDR1 SEHNR, CDR2 FQNEAQ (reference sequence). This CDR3 is built from 14 residues. The CDR3 DNA follows: TGTGCCAGCGCAGTGAAGGCGAACACCGGGGAGCTGTTTTTT. Its protein is CASAVKANTGELFF.

In its sample, this clone was seen once. V usage is TRBV9 and J usage is TRBJ2-3, with a weak D call TRBD2 (5 bases). CDR3 length: 15 amino acids. Deletions cut 4 bases from V and 0 bases from J, with 12 bases between. CDR1 is SGDLS and CDR2 is YYNGEE in the germline V gene. This CDR3 reads CASSTSGGSTDTQYF. CDR3 nucleotides: TGTGCCAGCAGCACCAGCGGTGGAAGCACAGATACGCAGTATTTT.

The CDR3 is CASSYGRNYEQYV. Here the CDR3 DNA reads TGTGCCAGCAGTTACGGCAGGAACTACGAGCAGTACGTC. The V gene is TRBV6-5, the J gene TRBJ2-7; D is unresolved. The CDR3 is made up of 13 amino acids. From germline, CDR1 is MNHEY and CDR2 SVGAGI. The V end was cut by 2 bases, the J end by 3 bases, with 8 bases between.

This clone appeared a few times. The rearrangement links TRBV18 to TRBJ2-1; the match to TRBD1 covers 7 bases. V shed 3 bases, J shed 2 bases, and the junction held 4 bases outside the gene matches. Germline lookup yields CDR1 KGHSH and CDR2 LQKENI. The CDR3 extends over 15 amino acids. Here the CDR3 reads CASSPRDRTYNEQFF. In nucleotides, the CDR3 is TGTGCCAGCTCACCCCGGGACAGAACCTACAATGAGCAGTTCTTC.

This chain's CDR3 is CASRGDRDGYTF. CDR3 nucleotides: TGTGCCAGCAGAGGGGACAGGGATGGCTACACCTTC. V and J are TRBV6-1 and TRBJ1-2; TRBD1 matches at 9 bases. The junction had 2 bases not matched to a gene; V was cut back by 6 bases and J by 6 bases. Germline lookup yields CDR1 MNHNS and CDR2 SASEGT. The CDR3 has 12 residues.

The V call is TRBV10-2, the J call TRBJ1-5; D is unclear. The length of the CDR3 is 13 residues. The ends were cut back, 6 bases at V and 1 base at J, with 7 bases in the middle. The germline gives CDR1 WSHSY, CDR2 SAAADI. As DNA, the CDR3 is TGCGCCAGCAGGGACGGAAGCAATCAGCCCCAGCATTTT. This encodes CASRDGSNQPQHF.

This chain joins TRBV19 and TRBJ1-2, with D uncertain. CDR3 size: 13 residues. Trimming took 8 bases from V and 4 from J, leaving 14 bases between them. Germline V gives CDR1 LNHDA, CDR2 SQIVND (reference sequence). This CDR3 is CASWESGFYGYTF. Written as DNA, the CDR3 is TGTGCCAGTTGGGAATCGGGGTTCTATGGCTACACCTTC.

This clone was seen a handful of times. The chain couples TRBV7-2 to TRBJ2-5, with TRBD1 identical over 7 bases. The germline gives CDR1 SGHTA, CDR2 FQGNSA. The CDR3 consists of 15 residues. V lost 5 bases to trimming and J lost 2 bases; unmatched junction nucleotides: 8. The CDR3 protein is CASSLLTGSQETQYF. For the CDR3, the DNA is TGTGCCAGCAGCCTTCTGACAGGGTCTCAAGAGACCCAGTACTTC.

The J gene is TRBJ2-2, the V gene TRBV6-5; D gene uncertain. CDR3 length equals 13 residues. CDR1 and CDR2 (germline): MNHEY, SVGAGI. Trimming removed 0 bases at V and 4 bases at J, with 3 bases between. The CDR3 loop is CASSYSSTGELFF. The CDR3 coding sequence is TGTGCCAGCAGTTACTCGAGCACCGGGGAGCTGTTTTTT.

This clone was observed a single time. The J gene is TRBJ2-1, the V gene TRBV6-1; D gene ambiguous. CDR3 length: 14 residues. Looked up from germline, CDR1 is MNHNS and CDR2 is SASEGT. Trimming shortened V by 7 bases and J by 6 bases, and 16 bases separated the two germline ends. CDR3 sequence: CASTPSPAGNEQFF. The CDR3 DNA is TGTGCCAGCACCCCTAGTCCCGCCGGCAATGAGCAGTTCTTC.

This clone occurred a few times. The chain links TRBV5-6 to TRBJ1-2; D perhaps matches TRBD1 (5 bases). Trimming pared 3 bases from V and 8 bases from J, leaving 11 bases between. Germline V CDR1 and CDR2: SGHDT, YYEEEE. This CDR3 region has 12 residues. CDR3: CASSWGGEGYTF. The DNA of the CDR3 is TGTGCCAGCAGCTGGGGAGGGGAGGGCTACACCTTC.

This chain links TRBV5-4 with TRBJ2-5; D possibly matches TRBD1 or TRBD2 (6 bases each). This CDR3 is built from 15 residues. The ends were cut back, 5 bases at V and 4 bases at J, with 18 bases in the middle. CDR1 is SGHNT, CDR2 YYREEE, per germline (reference sequence). This CDR3 is CASSLTRGSGETQYF. The DNA of the CDR3 is TGTGCCAGCAGTTTGACTAGGGGGTCGGGAGAGACCCAGTACTTC. The complete variable domain, with remaining parts taken from reference TRBV5-4 and TRBJ2-5, reads ETGVTQSPTHLIKTRGQQVTLRCSSQSGHNTVSWYQQALGQGPQFIFQYYREEENGRGNFPPRFSGLQFPNYSSELNVNALELDDSALYLCASSLTRGSGETQYFGPGTRLLVL.